The sequence of this T cell receptor beta chain was determined in a study of T cells in Graves' hyperthyroidism and ophthalmopathy. On the study more broadly: Any treatment followed the collection of peripheral blood at initial diagnosis. The study's findings and limits: Ophthalmopathy could be told apart from stable hyperthyroidism with a 13 V-J model. Median prediction lead before ophthalmopathy onset was roughly 6 months with the model.

There are many counts of this clonotype. The target antigen is unknown. In germline, CDR1 is LGHNA, CDR2 YNFKEQ. V was cut by 3 bases and J by 3 bases, with 15 bases left in between. The CDR3 covers 16 residues. Researchers took RNA transcripts and amplified the TCR beta CDR3 regions from them. The HTBI primer set served for first-round RT-PCR of the TCR CDR3. TCRdb recomputed calls from the multiplex PCR reads with MiXCR, one row per CDR3 protein. In the table there are 550,000 to 600,000 distinct CDR3 sequences, more than 13% of which are singletons. Patients showing uncontrolled infection, other autoimmune disease, pregnancy or lactation were ineligible.

The source material was blood. The rearrangement uses TRBV4-2 and TRBJ2-1, with D maybe TRBD1 (5 bases). The receptor was isolated from a woman aged 18-30 years with Graves' ophthalmopathy. The DNA for the CDR3 is TGTGCCAGCAGCCAGTCCTCCCGACAGCGCTACAATGAGCAGTTCTTC. It specifies CASSQSSRQRYNEQFF.